The clone carrying this T cell receptor (beta chain) was recorded at least ten times. The sample originates from a study of molecular identifiers for immune sequencing clone quantification. The germline CDR1 and CDR2 sequences are PRHDT and FYEKMQ (reference sequence). The ends were cut back, 2 bases at V and 4 bases at J, with 10 bases in the middle. The CDR3 has 14 amino acids. In TCRdb, the PCR reads were re-called with MiXCR into one record per CDR3 protein. The sample has tens of thousands of distinct CDR3 sequences; about 18% are singletons. Material: naive CD8+ T cells from blood, with Jurkat cell RNA spiked in. Subset specified: FACS-sorted CD8+CD4-CCR7+CD45RA+ naive T cells. The chain uses TRBV13 and TRBJ2-3; D possibly matches TRBD1 or TRBD2 (5 bases each). The source is a human donor in good health. Some libraries in this study had Jurkat cell RNA spiked in. Here the CDR3 reads CASSLLRGPDTQYF. The DNA for the CDR3 is TGTGCCAGCAGCTTACTTCGGGGACCAGATACGCAGTATTTT.